What follows describes a single TCR beta chain. Its target is not known. The primer mix had 60 Vbeta and 13 Jbeta primers. Assay: immunoSEQ multiplex PCR; the TCRdb copy retains only in-frame clones and omits some. This sample has fewer than 200,000 clones, with around three quarters found just once. The CDR3 is 15 amino acids. Unmatched junction bases numbered 9, after V lost 5 bases and J lost 10 bases. Per germline, CDR1 MNHEY and CDR2 SVGAGI. These donors counted as nominally healthy when sampled, but unrecorded immune exposures were likely. This entry comes from a study of cytomegalovirus exposure and HLA in healthy donors. Study-wide points: TCR sequences were mostly rare, though some public TCRs occurred in many donors. Later work found that TCR association rates differed between HLA loci; DRB1 had the most and HLA-C the fewest. 87-base-pair reads could not separate some V segments, including TRBV6-2 and TRBV6-3.

The source is a man in his forties in good health and CMV-seronegative. This chain uses TRBV6-5 with TRBJ1-6; 9 nucleotides match TRBD1. Sequencing input: PBMCs. The CDR3 region is CASSVPGQGISPLHF. The DNA for the CDR3 is TGTGCCAGCAGTGTACCGGGACAGGGTATCTCACCCCTCCACTTT.